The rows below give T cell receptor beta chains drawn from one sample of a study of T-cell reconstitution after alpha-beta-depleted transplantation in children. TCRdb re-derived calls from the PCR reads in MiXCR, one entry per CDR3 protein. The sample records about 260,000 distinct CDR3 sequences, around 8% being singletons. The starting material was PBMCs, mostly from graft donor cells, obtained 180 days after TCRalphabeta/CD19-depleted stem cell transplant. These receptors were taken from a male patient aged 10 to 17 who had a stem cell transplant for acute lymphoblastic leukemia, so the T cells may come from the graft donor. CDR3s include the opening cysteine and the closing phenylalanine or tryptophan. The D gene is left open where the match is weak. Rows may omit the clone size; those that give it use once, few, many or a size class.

cdr3_nt: TGTGCTGCGGAGGCTGGGGCCAACGTCCTGACTTTC
cdr3_aa: CAAEAGANVLTF
clone_size: many
v_call: TRBV28
j_call: TRBJ2-6
d_call: -

cdr3_nt: TGCAGTGCTAGAGATCCAAGCGTCCTAGGGGCCAACGTCCTGACTTTC
cdr3_aa: CSARDPSVLGANVLTF
clone_size: many
v_call: TRBV20-1
j_call: TRBJ2-6
d_call: -

cdr3_nt: TGTGCCAGCAGCGTCCGGGACAGGGGCCGCAATTCACCCCTCCACTTT
cdr3_aa: CASSVRDRGRNSPLHF
clone_size: many
v_call: TRBV21-1
j_call: TRBJ1-6
d_call: -

cdr3_nt: TGTGCCAGCAGCCACCGGTTGGGACGGATGAACACTGAAGCTTTCTTT
cdr3_aa: CASSHRLGRMNTEAFF
clone_size: many
v_call: TRBV6-1
j_call: TRBJ1-1
d_call: -

cdr3_nt: TGTGCCATCAGTGAATCGGGTCTCAATCAGCCCCAGCATTTT
cdr3_aa: CAISESGLNQPQHF
clone_size: many
v_call: TRBV10-3
j_call: TRBJ1-5
d_call: -

cdr3_nt: TGTGCCAGCAGTTTAGCCAGGACGGGTTCACCCCTCCACTTT
cdr3_aa: CASSLARTGSPLHF
clone_size: many
v_call: TRBV12-3/TRBV12-4
j_call: TRBJ1-6
d_call: -

cdr3_nt: TGTGCCAGCAGCCTAAAGGCCCGTCTGAGTACGTGCTTT
cdr3_aa: CASSLKARLSTCF
clone_size: many
v_call: TRBV6-6
j_call: TRBJ1-6
d_call: -

cdr3_nt: TGTGCCAGCAGTGAAGCGAAACGGGCCGCTCAGCCCCAGCATTTT
cdr3_aa: CASSEAKRAAQPQHF
clone_size: many
v_call: TRBV6-1
j_call: TRBJ1-5
d_call: -

cdr3_nt: TGCGCCAGCAGCTTGGGGGGAACTAATGAAAAACTGTTTTTT
cdr3_aa: CASSLGGTNEKLFF
clone_size: many
v_call: TRBV5-1
j_call: TRBJ1-4
d_call: -

cdr3_nt: TGCGCCAGCAGCCAAGAACTAAGGACGGGGGTAAAAGAGACCCAGTACTTC
cdr3_aa: CASSQELRTGVKETQYF
clone_size: many
v_call: TRBV4-3
j_call: TRBJ2-5
d_call: -

cdr3_nt: TGTGCCAGCAGCCAAGAGGGGGGGACCTACGAAACCCTCCACTTT
cdr3_aa: CASSQEGGTYETLHF
clone_size: many
v_call: TRBV3-1
j_call: TRBJ1-6
d_call: -

cdr3_nt: TGTGCCAGCAGTTCGCTCTCCACAGATACGCAGTATTTT
cdr3_aa: CASSSLSTDTQYF
clone_size: many
v_call: TRBV27
j_call: TRBJ2-3
d_call: -

cdr3_nt: TGTGCCAGCAGGCCGGACAGGGGGCGAGGGGACTATGGCTACACCTTC
cdr3_aa: CASRPDRGRGDYGYTF
clone_size: -
v_call: TRBV7-6
j_call: TRBJ1-2
d_call: TRBD1

cdr3_nt: TGTGCCAGCAGCCAAACTAGCGGGAGGCCCGGGGAGCTGTTTTTT
cdr3_aa: CASSQTSGRPGELFF
clone_size: many
v_call: TRBV11-1
j_call: TRBJ2-2
d_call: TRBD2

cdr3_nt: TGTGCCAGCAGTTTGGCGACAGGAAACACCATATATTTT
cdr3_aa: CASSLATGNTIYF
clone_size: many
v_call: TRBV12-3/TRBV12-4
j_call: TRBJ1-3
d_call: -

cdr3_nt: TGTGCCAGCAGCTCCCCCTTCACAGGGAATGAGCAGTTCTTC
cdr3_aa: CASSSPFTGNEQFF
clone_size: many
v_call: TRBV5-6
j_call: TRBJ2-1
d_call: -

cdr3_nt: TGTGCCAGCAGCGTAGCGCCGTCTAGCACAGATACGCAGTATTTT
cdr3_aa: CASSVAPSSTDTQYF
clone_size: many
v_call: TRBV9
j_call: TRBJ2-3
d_call: -

cdr3_nt: TGTGCCAGCAGTTTAGAGCGGGGGTCCCCCACAGATACGCAGTATTTT
cdr3_aa: CASSLERGSPTDTQYF
clone_size: many
v_call: TRBV12-3/TRBV12-4
j_call: TRBJ2-3
d_call: TRBD2

cdr3_nt: TGTGCCAGCAGCCCCCGAAGGCTCACAGATACGCAGTATTTT
cdr3_aa: CASSPRRLTDTQYF
clone_size: many
v_call: TRBV11-2
j_call: TRBJ2-3
d_call: -

cdr3_nt: TGTGCCAGCAGCTTCCCATTGGGACAGCCTCAAGAGACCCAGTACTTC
cdr3_aa: CASSFPLGQPQETQYF
clone_size: many
v_call: TRBV5-8
j_call: TRBJ2-5
d_call: TRBD1

cdr3_nt: TGTGCCAGCAGCCCAGGACACTCCTACAATCAGCCCCAGCATTTT
cdr3_aa: CASSPGHSYNQPQHF
clone_size: many
v_call: TRBV7-9
j_call: TRBJ1-5
d_call: -

cdr3_nt: TGTGCCATCAGTCGAGGGACAGGGGGCTACCAAGAGACCCAGTACTTC
cdr3_aa: CAISRGTGGYQETQYF
clone_size: many
v_call: TRBV10-3
j_call: TRBJ2-5
d_call: TRBD1

cdr3_nt: TGTGCCAGCAGACCCCCTAGCGGGGGGGCCCCTAGCACAGATACGCAGTATTTT
cdr3_aa: CASRPPSGGAPSTDTQYF
clone_size: many
v_call: TRBV5-4
j_call: TRBJ2-3
d_call: TRBD2

cdr3_nt: TGTGCCAGCGTCAGGGGAGGCACTGAAGCTTTCTTT
cdr3_aa: CASVRGGTEAFF
clone_size: many
v_call: TRBV6-5
j_call: TRBJ1-1
d_call: -

cdr3_nt: TGTGCCAGCAGCTTAAGGGCAGCGATGGGCACAGATACGCAGTATTTT
cdr3_aa: CASSLRAAMGTDTQYF
clone_size: many
v_call: TRBV11-2
j_call: TRBJ2-3
d_call: -

cdr3_nt: TGCGCCAGCAGCCCCGTAGCGGGGGGTTTCGATACGCAGTATTTT
cdr3_aa: CASSPVAGGFDTQYF
clone_size: many
v_call: TRBV4-3
j_call: TRBJ2-3
d_call: TRBD2

cdr3_nt: TGTGCCAGCAGTTCGGAGGGCCAAGCTTTCTTT
cdr3_aa: CASSSEGQAFF
clone_size: many
v_call: TRBV12-3/TRBV12-4
j_call: TRBJ1-1
d_call: -

cdr3_nt: TGTGCCACCAGCCCCCAAGGTGGACAGGGAGGGTGGTTTGGAGAAGCTTTCTTT
cdr3_aa: CATSPQGGQGGWFGEAFF
clone_size: few
v_call: TRBV15
j_call: TRBJ1-1
d_call: TRBD1

cdr3_nt: TGCGCCAGCAGCCAAGCCTTTGACGGATCCTACGAGCAGTACTTC
cdr3_aa: CASSQAFDGSYEQYF
clone_size: many
v_call: TRBV4-3
j_call: TRBJ2-7
d_call: -

cdr3_nt: TGCAGTGCCCTACTCGGGGGGGACAGAAACACCATATATTTT
cdr3_aa: CSALLGGDRNTIYF
clone_size: many
v_call: TRBV20-1
j_call: TRBJ1-3
d_call: -

cdr3_nt: TGCGCCAGCAGCAGGAAGACAGGAAACTCTGGAAACACCATATATTTT
cdr3_aa: CASSRKTGNSGNTIYF
clone_size: many
v_call: TRBV5-1
j_call: TRBJ1-3
d_call: -

cdr3_nt: TGCAGTGCTAGGAGGTACAACACCGGGGAGCTGTTTTTT
cdr3_aa: CSARRYNTGELFF
clone_size: many
v_call: TRBV20-1
j_call: TRBJ2-2
d_call: -

cdr3_nt: TGTGCCAGCGGTAGCTCCTACGAGCAGTACTTC
cdr3_aa: CASGSSYEQYF
clone_size: many
v_call: TRBV28
j_call: TRBJ2-7
d_call: -

cdr3_nt: TGTGCCAGCAGTTTATTAGTCCCAGCCGCTAATTCACCCCTCCACTTT
cdr3_aa: CASSLLVPAANSPLHF
clone_size: many
v_call: TRBV28
j_call: TRBJ1-6
d_call: -

cdr3_nt: TGTGCCAGCAGCTTGGAGGAGAGGGATACGCAGTATTTT
cdr3_aa: CASSLEERDTQYF
clone_size: few
v_call: TRBV5-4
j_call: TRBJ2-3
d_call: -

cdr3_nt: TGTGCCAGCAGCTTAGCAGGGGTGATCACAGATACGCAGTATTTT
cdr3_aa: CASSLAGVITDTQYF
clone_size: many
v_call: TRBV7-8
j_call: TRBJ2-3
d_call: -

cdr3_nt: TGTGCCAGCAGTTATTTGGCCGATAATCAGCCCCAGCATTTT
cdr3_aa: CASSYLADNQPQHF
clone_size: many
v_call: TRBV6-5
j_call: TRBJ1-5
d_call: -

cdr3_nt: TGTGCCAGCGTTCCAGGGGCCCTCAACGGAAAACTGTTTTTT
cdr3_aa: CASVPGALNGKLFF
clone_size: many
v_call: TRBV6-5
j_call: TRBJ1-4
d_call: -

cdr3_nt: TGTGCCACCAGTGATTTAGGGGACAGGGAAGATACGCAGTATTTT
cdr3_aa: CATSDLGDREDTQYF
clone_size: many
v_call: TRBV24-1
j_call: TRBJ2-3
d_call: TRBD1

cdr3_nt: TGCGCCAGCACGACAGGGTCATGGGGTGAGCAGTACTTC
cdr3_aa: CASTTGSWGEQYF
clone_size: -
v_call: TRBV10-2
j_call: TRBJ2-7
d_call: TRBD1

cdr3_nt: TGCAGTGCTTCCGGACTAGCGGGAGGTGCCTACGAGCAGTACTTC
cdr3_aa: CSASGLAGGAYEQYF
clone_size: many
v_call: TRBV20-1
j_call: TRBJ2-7
d_call: TRBD2

cdr3_nt: TGTGCCAGCAGCTTAACCATCACGTCCGGGGAGCTGTTTTTT
cdr3_aa: CASSLTITSGELFF
clone_size: many
v_call: TRBV7-3
j_call: TRBJ2-2
d_call: -

cdr3_nt: TGTGCCAGCAGCTTTTACCTGGACACGAAGGCCGGGGAGCTGTTTTTT
cdr3_aa: CASSFYLDTKAGELFF
clone_size: many
v_call: TRBV7-9
j_call: TRBJ2-2
d_call: -

cdr3_nt: TGTGCCAGCAGTATCCTAGCACTACAATCCTACGAGCAGTACTTC
cdr3_aa: CASSILALQSYEQYF
clone_size: many
v_call: TRBV28
j_call: TRBJ2-7
d_call: -

cdr3_nt: TGTGCCAGTAGTATCCTGGCAAGTAACACTGAAGCTTTCTTT
cdr3_aa: CASSILASNTEAFF
clone_size: many
v_call: TRBV19
j_call: TRBJ1-1
d_call: -

cdr3_nt: TGTGCCATCGGCCCCGGGACCAGCGGGGCAGGATTAATCACAGATACGCAGTATTTT
cdr3_aa: CAIGPGTSGAGLITDTQYF
clone_size: once
v_call: TRBV28
j_call: TRBJ2-3
d_call: TRBD2

cdr3_nt: TGTGCCAGCTCTAGCGGGAGGTGGGCCTACGAGCAGTACTTC
cdr3_aa: CASSSGRWAYEQYF
clone_size: many
v_call: TRBV6-5
j_call: TRBJ2-7
d_call: TRBD2

cdr3_nt: TGTGCCAGCAGTTATGGACAGGGACCCTACGAGCAGTACTTC
cdr3_aa: CASSYGQGPYEQYF
clone_size: many
v_call: TRBV6-5
j_call: TRBJ2-7
d_call: TRBD1

cdr3_nt: TGTGCCAGCAGTTACTCCCTAGCGGGGGGCCTCACAGATACGCAGTATTTT
cdr3_aa: CASSYSLAGGLTDTQYF
clone_size: many
v_call: TRBV6-2/TRBV6-3
j_call: TRBJ2-3
d_call: TRBD2

cdr3_nt: TGCGCCAGCAGCCCCCGGGATAGGCGACTCCGGTACAATGAGCAGTTCTTC
cdr3_aa: CASSPRDRRLRYNEQFF
clone_size: many
v_call: TRBV4-1
j_call: TRBJ2-1
d_call: -

cdr3_nt: TGTGCCAGCAGTTTATCCGGACGAATTCACACTGAAGCTTTCTTT
cdr3_aa: CASSLSGRIHTEAFF
clone_size: many
v_call: TRBV27
j_call: TRBJ1-1
d_call: -

cdr3_nt: TGCAGCGTTGGTGTTCTGGGAATGAACACTGAAGCTTTCTTT
cdr3_aa: CSVGVLGMNTEAFF
clone_size: many
v_call: TRBV29-1
j_call: TRBJ1-1
d_call: -